Each of the 2 T cell receptor beta chains below was sequenced from the same sample in a study of blood T cells in healthy people across ages. Alongside a J-beta primer mix, a sample-barcoded 5' primer served in a second PCR lasting roughly 7 to 12 cycles. TCRdb used MiXCR to reprocess the 5' RACE reads, holding one entry per CDR3 protein. This sample has 800,000 to 950,000 distinct CDR3 sequences; under 40% occur once, and the top ten carry 13%. Material for sequencing was blood. The receptors originated from a man aged 18 to 35 in good health.

The chain uses TRBV3-1 and TRBJ1-5; D possibly corresponds to TRBD1 (5 bases). The CDR3 totals 17 residues. The V gene lost 3 bases and the J gene lost 1 base, with 16 bases spanning the gap. Germline assignment: CDR1 LGHDT and CDR2 YNNKEL (reference sequence). Here the CDR3 reads CASSQRPGVGSNQPQHF. CDR3 DNA sequence: TGTGCCAGCAGCCAGCGGCCGGGGGTTGGAAGCAATCAGCCCCAGCATTTT. The variable domain in full, completed from reference TRBV3-1 and TRBJ1-5, reads DTAVSQTPKYLVTQMGNDKSIKCEQNLGHDTMYWYKQDSKKFLKIMFSYNNKELIINETVPNRFSPKSPDKAHLNLHINSLELGDSAVYFCASSQRPGVGSNQPQHFGDGTRLSIL.

This clonotype was found a few times. The V and J genes are TRBV28 and TRBJ2-7; TRBD2 matches 7 bases. Trimming took 5 bases from V and 2 from J; bases not matched to a gene: 12. The CDR3 is made up of 16 amino acids. The germline V gene encodes CDR1 MDHEN and CDR2 SYDVKM. The CDR3 nucleotides read TGTGCCAGCAGTCCAAGCGGGACGGGGAACCCCTACGAGCAGTACTTC. The encoded protein is CASSPSGTGNPYEQYF.